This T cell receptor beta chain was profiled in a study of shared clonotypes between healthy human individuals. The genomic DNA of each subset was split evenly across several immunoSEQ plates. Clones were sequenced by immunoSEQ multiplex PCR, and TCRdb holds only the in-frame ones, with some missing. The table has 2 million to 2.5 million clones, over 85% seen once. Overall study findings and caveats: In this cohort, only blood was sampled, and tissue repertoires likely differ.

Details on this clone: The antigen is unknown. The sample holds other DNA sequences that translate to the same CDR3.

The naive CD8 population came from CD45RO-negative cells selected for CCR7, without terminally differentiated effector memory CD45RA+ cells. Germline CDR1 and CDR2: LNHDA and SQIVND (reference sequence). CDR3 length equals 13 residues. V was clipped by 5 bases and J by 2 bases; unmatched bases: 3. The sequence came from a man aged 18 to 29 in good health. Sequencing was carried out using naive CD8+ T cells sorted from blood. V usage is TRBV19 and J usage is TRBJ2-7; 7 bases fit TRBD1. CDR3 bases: TGTGCCAGTAGTTCGGGACAGACCTACGAGCAGTACTTC. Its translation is CASSSGQTYEQYF.